The 8 T cell receptor beta chains presented below share a single source sample, sequenced in a study of cytomegalovirus exposure and HLA in healthy donors (dated by TCRdb to the late 2010s). Library generation was performed with the immunoSEQ multiplex PCR assay. A mixture of 60 forward primers for TCR Vbeta segments and 13 reverse primers for TCR Jbeta segments was used in the multiplex PCR. TCRdb holds this immuneACCESS table with in-frame rearrangements only. Some clones are missing; in checked studies, unresolved V genes explain under half, and the rest has no known cause. This sample holds roughly 150,000 clones; approximately 76% were observed only once. The ten biggest clones cover about 4.9% of the sample. Material: PBMCs. Receptors were obtained from a young woman in good health and CMV-seropositive.

This clone has just one count. V and J are TRBV5-4 and TRBJ2-2, with D perhaps matching TRBD1 (5 bases). With 0 bases removed from V and 3 bases from J, the gap between germline ends came to 9 bases. CDR3 length: 15 amino acids. Looked up from germline, CDR1 is SGHNT and CDR2 is YYREEE (reference sequence). The CDR3: CASSLATRDTGELFF. The CDR3 DNA is TGTGCCAGCAGCTTGGCTACCAGGGACACCGGGGAGCTGTTTTTT.

The CDR3 sequence: CASSDRGQGNTEAFF. CDR3 in DNA: TGTGCCAGCAGCGACCGTGGACAGGGGAACACTGAAGCTTTCTTT. The chain employs TRBV9 and TRBJ1-1, with TRBD1 identical over 8 bases. This CDR3 contains 15 residues. Germline trimming cut 3 bases from V and 1 base from J; bases unmatched to any gene: 5. CDR1 and CDR2 (germline): SGDLS, YYNGEE.

The sample holds a few counts of this clone. The chain carries TRBV6-1 and TRBJ2-5; 12 nucleotides agree with TRBD2. The CDR3 sequence is 15 residues long. Germline V gene lookup returns CDR1 MNHNS and CDR2 SASEGT. V lost 6 bases to trimming and J lost 3 bases; unmatched junction nucleotides: 5. CDR3 DNA sequence: TGTGCCAGCAGGCGACTAGCGGGGGAGAAAGAGACCCAGTACTTC. Translating gives CASRRLAGEKETQYF.

This clone occurred a few times. The V gene is TRBV6-5, the J gene TRBJ1-4, with D hard to call. Germline loops: CDR1 MNHEY, CDR2 SVGAGI. The CDR3 consists of 15 residues. V lost 2 bases, J lost 0 bases, and 7 bases lay in between. CDR3 DNA: TGTGCCAGCAGTTACGGTGGGCCAACTAATGAAAAACTGTTTTTT. As protein: CASSYGGPTNEKLFF.

CDR3 in DNA: TGTGCCAGTTCCCCGGACAGAAACTATGGCTACACCTTC. Its protein is CASSPDRNYGYTF. The V call is TRBV6-1, the J call TRBJ1-2, with TRBD1 as a possible D gene (6 bases). V was clipped by 9 bases and J by 2 bases, with 13 bases between them. Germline CDR1 and CDR2: MNHNS and SASEGT. The CDR3 extends over 13 amino acids.

This chain uses TRBV11-1 with TRBJ2-1; 9 bases match TRBD1. The CDR3 covers 15 residues. CDR1 and CDR2 from the germline V gene are SGHAT and FQDESV (reference sequence). V was clipped by 5 bases and J by 7 bases; unmatched bases: 9. CDR3 protein: CASSRTWTGVNEQFF. CDR3 nucleotide sequence: TGTGCCAGCAGCCGAACCTGGACAGGGGTTAATGAGCAGTTCTTC.

The chain couples TRBV7-2 to TRBJ1-5, with D unclear. Germline loops: CDR1 SGHTA, CDR2 FQGNSA. V was cut by 5 bases and J by 6 bases, with 20 bases left in between. The CDR3 runs to 16 residues. The CDR3 reads CASSHSASYSGQPQHF. In DNA form, the CDR3 reads TGTGCCAGCAGCCACTCAGCCTCTTACTCGGGTCAGCCCCAGCATTTT.

The chain uses TRBV27 and TRBJ2-7; D perhaps matches TRBD1 (6 bases). The CDR3 has 14 amino acids. The V and J ends lost 6 bases and 2 bases respectively, with 14 bases between them. CDR1 MNHEY and CDR2 SMNVEV come from the germline V gene (reference sequence). CDR3: CASSVGRGPYEQYF. DNA of the CDR3: TGTGCCAGCAGCGTAGGCAGGGGACCCTACGAGCAGTACTTC.